The TCR beta chain under discussion was sequenced for a study of blood T cell repertoires in COVID-19. Study-level information: PBMCs, B-cell-depleted T cells, or T cells were the source of the cDNA or gDNA that made up the material.

Sequenced by immunoSEQ multiplex PCR; TCRdb stores in-frame clones only, minus some. The sample includes 50,000 to 65,000 clones, 89% of them seen just once. V trimming: 0 bases; J trimming: 7 bases; junction bases outside the gene matches: 10. Germline V gene sequence: CDR1 SGHRS, CDR2 YFSETQ. CDR3 length equals 16 residues. Sequencing was done on a sample of peripheral blood. This TCR was sampled from a man aged 60 to 75 with active COVID-19. This sequence joins TRBV5-1 and TRBJ2-1; TRBD2 matches 7 bases. CDR3 amino acids: CASSLDGGSLLNEQFF. DNA for the CDR3: TGCGCCAGCAGCTTGGATGGCGGGAGTCTTCTTAATGAGCAGTTCTTC. The whole variable domain, remainder taken from reference TRBV5-1 and TRBJ2-1, is KAGVTQTPRYLIKTRGQQVTLSCSPISGHRSVSWYQQTPGQGLQFLFEYFSETQRNKGNFPGRFSGRQFSNSRSEMNVSTLELGDSALYLCASSLDGGSLLNEQFFGPGTRLTVL.